A selection of T cell receptor beta chains follows, all from one sample in a study of siplizumab effects on memory and regulatory T cells. The method was immunoSEQ multiplex PCR; TCRdb's version includes in-frame clones alone and lacks a portion of them. The sample consists of around 65,000 clones, about 80% of them appearing once. The material sequenced was memory CD4+ T cells sorted from blood. These receptors were taken from a human donor in good health. CDR3s leave out the opening cysteine and the closing phenylalanine or tryptophan. Each record gives: J gene, V gene, D gene, CDR3 protein. A D gene is named only where the DNA matches it firmly.

j_call: TRBJ1-2; v_call: TRBV5-1; d_call: -; cdr3_aa: ASSLGGGSGYT
j_call: TRBJ2-5; v_call: TRBV15; d_call: -; cdr3_aa: ATSRGGRETQY
j_call: TRBJ2-3; v_call: TRBV2; d_call: -; cdr3_aa: ASSGAKSRDTQY
j_call: TRBJ2-6; v_call: TRBV10-1; d_call: TRBD1; cdr3_aa: ASIIDREPFSGANVLT
j_call: TRBJ1-2; v_call: TRBV27; d_call: -; cdr3_aa: ASSTQQGVDYGYT
j_call: TRBJ2-1; v_call: TRBV7-2; d_call: TRBD2; cdr3_aa: ASSLSGGDYNEQF
j_call: TRBJ2-7; v_call: TRBV29-1; d_call: -; cdr3_aa: SVSPPGVQNEQY
j_call: TRBJ1-5; v_call: TRBV6-6; d_call: TRBD1; cdr3_aa: ASRAWTGNQPQH
j_call: TRBJ1-5; v_call: TRBV28; d_call: TRBD1; cdr3_aa: ASSLGTAGNQPQH
j_call: TRBJ2-1; v_call: TRBV6-1; d_call: -; cdr3_aa: ASSEGYGPANEQF
j_call: TRBJ2-2; v_call: TRBV12-5; d_call: -; cdr3_aa: ASGPGLLHTGELF
j_call: TRBJ1-2; v_call: TRBV11-2; d_call: TRBD1; cdr3_aa: ASSDRGTAHSYGYT
j_call: TRBJ1-2; v_call: TRBV6-1; d_call: TRBD1; cdr3_aa: ASSSTQGAWGYT
j_call: TRBJ2-1; v_call: TRBV29-1; d_call: -; cdr3_aa: SVGQGGAYNEQF
j_call: TRBJ1-1; v_call: TRBV5-1; d_call: -; cdr3_aa: ASSQDPNTEAF
j_call: TRBJ2-3; v_call: TRBV10-1; d_call: TRBD1; cdr3_aa: ASSETGTGYTDTQY
j_call: TRBJ2-5; v_call: TRBV21-1; d_call: -; cdr3_aa: ASSSAVGGESETQY
j_call: TRBJ1-2; v_call: TRBV6-5; d_call: -; cdr3_aa: ASSYGGRADGYT
j_call: TRBJ2-3; v_call: TRBV7-2; d_call: -; cdr3_aa: ASSLISTDTQY
j_call: TRBJ1-2; v_call: TRBV11-2; d_call: TRBD1; cdr3_aa: ASSSNTGVGYT
j_call: TRBJ1-1; v_call: TRBV7-2; d_call: TRBD1; cdr3_aa: ASSLEGGRGNTEAF
j_call: TRBJ2-2; v_call: TRBV5-1; d_call: -; cdr3_aa: ASRLQNTGELF
j_call: TRBJ2-7; v_call: TRBV7-7; d_call: TRBD1; cdr3_aa: ASSLGTGSSYEQY
j_call: TRBJ2-1; v_call: TRBV19; d_call: TRBD1; cdr3_aa: ASTPTGVGGQF
j_call: TRBJ2-1; v_call: TRBV10-2; d_call: -; cdr3_aa: ASSGGNEQF
j_call: TRBJ1-2; v_call: TRBV7-2; d_call: -; cdr3_aa: ASSLGTGSRGYT
j_call: TRBJ1-3; v_call: TRBV7-9; d_call: TRBD1; cdr3_aa: ASSWGQPSGNTIY
j_call: TRBJ2-7; v_call: TRBV9; d_call: -; cdr3_aa: ASSVDEQY
j_call: TRBJ1-1; v_call: TRBV10-3; d_call: -; cdr3_aa: AIMRDNLRTEAF
j_call: TRBJ2-7; v_call: TRBV7-3; d_call: TRBD2; cdr3_aa: ASSLVAGNSYEQY
j_call: TRBJ2-1; v_call: TRBV6-1; d_call: -; cdr3_aa: ASSEAGRDNEQF
j_call: TRBJ1-1; v_call: TRBV15; d_call: TRBD1; cdr3_aa: ATSRFDRGSNTEAF
j_call: TRBJ1-2; v_call: TRBV6-5; d_call: -; cdr3_aa: ASSTGSRDYGYT
j_call: TRBJ1-2; v_call: TRBV6-1; d_call: -; cdr3_aa: ASSVELEDYGYT
j_call: TRBJ1-1; v_call: TRBV9; d_call: -; cdr3_aa: ASSTDPSLWGEAF
j_call: TRBJ2-1; v_call: TRBV5-1; d_call: -; cdr3_aa: ASAAPLAAYNEQF
j_call: TRBJ2-2; v_call: TRBV12-5; d_call: -; cdr3_aa: ASAPPRGSNTGELF
j_call: TRBJ2-7; v_call: TRBV19; d_call: TRBD2; cdr3_aa: ASSRTSGGSSYEQY
j_call: TRBJ2-7; v_call: TRBV7-9; d_call: TRBD1; cdr3_aa: ASSLGTGKVQY
j_call: TRBJ1-2; v_call: TRBV23-1; d_call: TRBD1; cdr3_aa: ASSPRGQEQIYGYT
j_call: TRBJ1-2; v_call: TRBV4-2; d_call: -; cdr3_aa: ASSRDINGYT
j_call: TRBJ2-3; v_call: TRBV5-1; d_call: -; cdr3_aa: ASSGNTDTQY
j_call: TRBJ1-5; v_call: TRBV18; d_call: TRBD1; cdr3_aa: ASFRTGDNQPQH
j_call: TRBJ1-3; v_call: TRBV7-2; d_call: -; cdr3_aa: ASSLGHISGNTIY
j_call: TRBJ1-1; v_call: TRBV7-2; d_call: -; cdr3_aa: ASSLNPGREAF
j_call: TRBJ1-2; v_call: TRBV27; d_call: TRBD1; cdr3_aa: ASSSPRTGAGYT
j_call: TRBJ2-1; v_call: TRBV5-6; d_call: -; cdr3_aa: ASSSLSRLNNEQF
j_call: TRBJ2-4; v_call: TRBV19; d_call: TRBD2; cdr3_aa: ASSSGGALLNIQY
j_call: TRBJ1-2; v_call: TRBV6-1; d_call: -; cdr3_aa: ASQVSANYGYT
j_call: TRBJ1-5; v_call: TRBV28; d_call: -; cdr3_aa: ASSSGSGGRQPQH
j_call: TRBJ1-6; v_call: TRBV27; d_call: TRBD1; cdr3_aa: ASSTQPGQGLNSPLH
j_call: TRBJ2-2; v_call: TRBV5-1; d_call: TRBD1; cdr3_aa: ASGLQGASTGELF
j_call: TRBJ2-3; v_call: TRBV29-1; d_call: -; cdr3_aa: SVGSGGVTQY
j_call: TRBJ2-7; v_call: TRBV5-1; d_call: -; cdr3_aa: ASSLKLGGGEEQY
j_call: TRBJ1-3; v_call: TRBV4-3; d_call: -; cdr3_aa: ASSQDGISSGNTIY